This passage covers 32 T cell receptor beta chains from one sample sequenced in a study of cytomegalovirus exposure and HLA in healthy donors listed by TCRdb under 2017. The library relied on the immunoSEQ multiplex PCR assay. For the multiplex PCR, a mixture combining 60 forward primers for TCR Vbeta segments and 13 reverse primers for TCR Jbeta segments was used. TCRdb mirrors the immuneACCESS table, restricted to in-frame sequences. Some clones are absent from its copies; in checked studies, under half trace to an unresolved V gene, and the reason for the others is unknown. Present in this sample are under 150,000 clones, just under 80% of which were seen just once. Jointly, the top ten make up approximately 1.5% of the sample. The material sequenced was PBMCs. These receptor sequences come from a woman aged 18-29 years in good health and CMV-seronegative.

The CDR3, as DNA: TGTGCCTGGAGTGTAGGCCCAGGGGGCCGGACTGAAGCTTTCTTT. Its protein product is CAWSVGPGGRTEAFF. The chain is built from TRBV30 and TRBJ1-1, with TRBD1 matching 8 bases. The CDR3 sequence is 15 residues long. The ends lost 0 bases at V and 5 bases at J; junction bases unmatched: 8. Germline V gene sequence: CDR1 GTSNPN, CDR2 SVGIG (reference sequence).

J is TRBJ2-1 and V is TRBV6-1; 7 nucleotides agree with TRBD1. There are 14 residues in the CDR3. J lost 9 bases, V lost 5 bases, and 10 bases had no gene match. Germline CDR1 MNHNS, CDR2 SASEGT. The CDR3 nucleotides read TGTGCCAGCAGTAGGCGACAGGGTCTTACTGAGCAGTTCTTC. It translates to CASSRRQGLTEQFF.

The genes are TRBV14 and TRBJ2-7; a possible D gene is TRBD2 (5 bases). CDR3 length: 14 residues. Per germline, CDR1 SGHDN and CDR2 FVKESK. V lost 0 bases and J 5 bases, leaving 11 bases between the germline ends. CDR3 nucleotide sequence: TGTGCCAGCAGCCAAGATATCGCGGGCCACGAGCAGTACTTC. Amino acid sequence: CASSQDIAGHEQYF.

The genes are TRBV9 and TRBJ2-1, with 8 bases lining up with TRBD2. With 0 bases clipped from V and 5 bases from J, the junction kept 10 bases outside the gene matches. CDR1 SGDLS and CDR2 YYNGEE come from the germline V gene. CDR3 length: 17 residues. CDR3 nucleotides: TGTGCCAGCAGCGTAGGAGGGTTCGGGAGGGCTGACAATGAGCAGTTCTTC. It encodes CASSVGGFGRADNEQFF. Full variable domain (outside the CDR3, taken from reference TRBV9 and TRBJ2-1): DSGVTQTPKHLITATGQRVTLRCSPRSGDLSVYWYQQSLDQGLQFLIQYYNGEERAKGNILERFSAQQFPDLHSELNLSSLELGDSALYFCASSVGGFGRADNEQFFGPGTRLTVL.

In its sample, this clone was seen a few times. This chain links TRBV10-1 with TRBJ2-7; 13 bases map to TRBD2. CDR3 size: 15 residues. The germline V gene encodes CDR1 WNHNN and CDR2 SYGVQD (reference sequence). V gave up 0 bases and J gave up 4 bases; unmatched junction bases: 0. CDR3: CASSESGLAGYEQYF. CDR3 sequence (DNA): TGCGCCAGCAGTGAGTCGGGACTAGCGGGGTACGAGCAGTACTTC.

J is TRBJ1-4 and V is TRBV9, with 10 positions matching TRBD1. The CDR3 runs to 16 residues. With V trimmed by 1 base and J by 6 bases, 6 bases remained unmatched. Germline V gives CDR1 SGDLS, CDR2 YYNGEE. CDR3 bases: TGTGCCAGCAGCGTACTCCCTGGACAGGGGGATGAAAAACTGTTTTTT. Amino acid sequence: CASSVLPGQGDEKLFF.

CDR3 residues: CASSPQKESGSLGETQYF. DNA of the CDR3: TGTGCCAGCTCGCCTCAGAAAGAAAGCGGGAGTCTGGGGGAGACCCAGTACTTC. This chain connects TRBV18 to TRBJ2-5, with 8 bases identical to TRBD2. Germline CDR1 and CDR2: KGHSH and LQKENI. CDR3 size: 18 residues. Trimming removed 6 bases from V and 5 bases from J; junction bases left unmatched: 20. Variable domain in full (rest from reference TRBV18 and TRBJ2-5): NAGVMQNPRHLVRRRGQEARLRCSPMKGHSHVYWYRQLPEEGLKFMVYLQKENIIDESGMPKERFSAEFPKEGPSILRIQQVVRGDSAAYFCASSPQKESGSLGETQYFGPGTRLLVL.

This chain joins TRBV5-5 and TRBJ2-5, with D possibly being TRBD2 (6 bases). Germline V gene lookup returns CDR1 SGHKS and CDR2 YYEKEE (reference sequence). The CDR3 consists of 15 residues. V lost 4 bases and J lost 4, with 17 bases in between. The CDR3 is CASSHRALARETQYF. CDR3 sequence (DNA): TGTGCCAGCAGCCACCGGGCCCTAGCGCGAGAGACCCAGTACTTC.

This clone occurred once. V is TRBV5-8 and J is TRBJ2-7; D is unclear. The V gene's germline CDR1 is SGHTS and CDR2 YDEGEE. This CDR3 contains 13 residues. V gave up 0 bases and J gave up 3 bases, with 7 bases separating them. As DNA, the CDR3 is TGTGCCAGCAGCTTGGTGGTTAGCTACGAGCAGTACTTC. It encodes CASSLVVSYEQYF.

The chain couples TRBV30 to TRBJ1-1; no clear D. Trimming left V 1 base short and J 0 bases short, with 3 bases between. This CDR3 is 12 amino acids long. CDR1 and CDR2 from the germline V gene are GTSNPN and SVGIG (reference sequence). Written as DNA, the CDR3 is TGTGCCTGGAGTGAGCTGAACACTGAAGCTTTCTTT. Amino acids: CAWSELNTEAFF.

The chain carries TRBV7-9 and TRBJ2-7; 7 nucleotides match TRBD1. Germline CDR1 and CDR2: SEHNR and FQNEAQ (reference sequence). CDR3 length: 14 amino acids. Losses at the gene ends were 2 bases for V and 6 bases for J; bases not matched to a gene: 7. This CDR3 reads CASSLSGGVSEQYF. CDR3 in DNA: TGTGCCAGCAGCTTATCAGGGGGAGTTAGCGAGCAGTACTTC.

The chain couples TRBV10-3 to TRBJ2-3, with 7 bases that match TRBD1. V was pared by 6 bases and J by 7 bases, with 16 bases of the junction left unmatched. This CDR3 comprises 16 residues. CDR1 and CDR2 from the germline V gene are ENHRY and SYGVKD. CDR3: CAISFKGRTGLNTQYF. The CDR3 DNA reads TGTGCCATCAGCTTCAAGGGCCGGACAGGATTAAATACGCAGTATTTT.

The chain is built from TRBV10-2 and TRBJ2-7, with D unresolved. Trimming pared 2 bases from V and 0 bases from J, leaving 8 bases between. The CDR3 spans 14 residues. Germline V gene sequence: CDR1 WSHSY, CDR2 SAAADI. Here the CDR3 DNA reads TGCGCCAGCAGTGAGGCAGGATACTCCTACGAGCAGTACTTC. It encodes CASSEAGYSYEQYF.

The genes are TRBV6-1 and TRBJ2-7; D is possibly TRBD2 (6 bases). CDR3 length equals 14 residues. Germline CDR1 MNHNS, CDR2 SASEGT. V was pared by 11 bases and J by 0 bases, with 17 bases between. In nucleotides, the CDR3 is TGTGCCTTTTCACGGGGAGGCCTCTCCTACGAGCAGTACTTC. Amino acids: CAFSRGGLSYEQYF.

The chain is built from TRBV30 and TRBJ1-5, with 9 bases identical to TRBD1. The CDR3 extends over 16 amino acids. The junction had 10 bases not matched to a gene; V was cut back by 2 bases and J by 5 bases. Germline V lookup: CDR1 GTSNPN, CDR2 SVGIG (reference sequence). The CDR3 nucleotides are TGTGCCTGGAGTCGACTTACCGGGACAGGGCATCAGCCCCAGCATTTT. As protein: CAWSRLTGTGHQPQHF.

This sequence joins TRBV27 and TRBJ2-7, with a weak D call TRBD1 (8 bases). The CDR3 extends over 15 amino acids. V gave up 6 bases and J gave up 4 bases, with 19 bases separating them. Germline assignment: CDR1 MNHEY and CDR2 SMNVEV (reference sequence). DNA of the CDR3: TGTGCCAGCAGGGGAGGGGGCAGGGGGCAATACGAGCAGTACTTC. Translating gives CASRGGGRGQYEQYF.

The rearrangement uses TRBV15 and TRBJ2-1; TRBD2 agrees at 11 bases. This CDR3 has 16 amino acids. Germline values: CDR1 LNHNV, CDR2 YYDKDF (reference sequence). J lost 14 bases, V lost 0 bases, and 12 bases had no gene match. CDR3 DNA sequence: TGTGCCACCAGCAGAGATCTAGCGGGAGGAACGGGCCCGGAGTTCTTC. It is translated as CATSRDLAGGTGPEFF. The variable domain in full, completed from reference TRBV15 and TRBJ2-1, reads DAMVIQNPRYQVTQFGKPVTLSCSQTLNHNVMYWYQQKSSQAPKLLFHYYDKDFNNEADTPDNFQSRRPNTSFCFLDIRSPGLGDTAMYLCATSRDLAGGTGPEFFGPGTRLTVL.

The V and J genes are TRBV4-1 and TRBJ2-1, with D tentatively TRBD1 (5 bases). There are 17 residues in the CDR3. CDR1 MGHRA and CDR2 YSYEKL come from the germline V gene. Trimming pared 0 bases from V and 5 bases from J, leaving 17 bases between. CDR3 amino acids: CASSQDRDSLGDNEQFF. The CDR3 DNA reads TGCGCCAGCAGCCAAGATCGAGACTCCCTAGGGGACAATGAGCAGTTCTTC.

The V and J genes are TRBV6-5 and TRBJ2-2; D unresolved. The V end lost 5 bases, the J end lost 8 bases, and 6 bases lay between the germline ends. The CDR3 runs 11 residues. In germline, CDR1 is MNHEY, CDR2 SVGAGI. The CDR3 loop is CASSPGGELFF. The CDR3 nucleotides are TGTGCCAGCAGTCCCGGGGGGGAGCTGTTTTTT.

The chain employs TRBV7-9 and TRBJ2-5, with D perhaps matching TRBD1 (7 bases). This CDR3 comprises 18 residues. V was clipped by 4 bases and J by 4 bases, with 25 bases between them. CDR1 and CDR2 from the germline V gene are SEHNR and FQNEAQ (reference sequence). CDR3 DNA: TGTGCCAGCAGCTCAAGTGGGGGGACAGAGGGTGGTGGAGAGACCCAGTACTTC. This translates into CASSSSGGTEGGGETQYF.

The gene calls are TRBV5-5 and TRBJ2-1, with 11 bases lining up with TRBD2. This CDR3 comprises 17 residues. Trimming at V came to 4 bases and at J to 8 bases, leaving 14 bases not matched to a gene. In germline, CDR1 is SGHKS, CDR2 YYEKEE (reference sequence). The CDR3: CASSARVAGGLGDEQFF. In DNA, the CDR3 is TGTGCCAGCAGCGCCCGGGTAGCGGGAGGGTTAGGCGATGAGCAGTTCTTC.

This clone came up a few times. The gene calls are TRBV5-1 and TRBJ1-2; D gene ambiguous. The CDR3 has 14 residues. Germline CDR1 is SGHRS and CDR2 is YFSETQ. Trimming left V 0 bases short and J 8 bases short, with 14 bases between. The CDR3 DNA reads TGCGCCAGCAGCTTGGTGATTGCCCGGGAAGGCTACACCTTC. Amino acid sequence: CASSLVIAREGYTF.

This rearrangement joins TRBV5-1 to TRBJ2-3; a possible D gene is TRBD2 (6 bases). Trimming cost V 4 bases and J 4 bases, with 16 bases left between them. Germline V gene data show CDR1 as SGHRS and CDR2 as YFSETQ. This CDR3 is 15 amino acids long. CDR3 nucleotide sequence: TGCGCCAGCAGCCCTCTAGCGACCTCTCCAGATACGCAGTATTTT. Its translation: CASSPLATSPDTQYF. Together with reference TRBV5-1 and TRBJ2-3, the CDR3 gives the full variable domain: KAGVTQTPRYLIKTRGQQVTLSCSPISGHRSVSWYQQTPGQGLQFLFEYFSETQRNKGNFPGRFSGRQFSNSRSEMNVSTLELGDSALYLCASSPLATSPDTQYFGPGTRLTVL.

The rearrangement links TRBV7-9 to TRBJ2-2; 9 bases are a match to TRBD1. CDR3 length: 16 amino acids. CDR1 and CDR2 from the germline V gene are SEHNR and FQNEAQ (reference sequence). With V trimmed by 11 bases and J by 7 bases, 17 bases remained unmatched. The CDR3 DNA reads TGTGCCCTCCAGGGGGCCCTACAGGGGGCGCGCGGGGAGCTGTTTTTT. The encoded protein is CALQGALQGARGELFF.

The gene calls are TRBV19 and TRBJ2-5, with D tentatively TRBD2 (6 bases). The J call may be wrong; the DNA end is better matched by TRBJ2-7. Germline V CDR1 and CDR2: LNHDA, SQIVND (reference sequence). The CDR3 spans 12 residues. The CDR3 coding sequence is TGTGCCAGTAGTATTGGGGGGAACGAGCAGTACTTC. Its protein is CASSIGGNEQYF.

In its sample, this clone was seen a few times. The chain is built from TRBV29-1 and TRBJ2-2; no reliable D call. The V and J ends lost 5 bases and 5 bases respectively, with 18 bases between them. This CDR3 spans 15 amino acids. The germline CDR1 and CDR2 sequences are SQVTM and ANQGSEA. CDR3 nucleotides: TGCAGCGTTCGCTTACCGGGTCGACTGACCGGGGAGCTGTTTTTT. This codes for CSVRLPGRLTGELFF.

V usage is TRBV13 and J usage is TRBJ1-1; no clear D gene. Trimming stripped 7 bases from V and 2 bases from J, with 17 bases between. Germline CDR1 PRHDT, CDR2 FYEKMQ (reference sequence). The CDR3 has 15 residues. In DNA form, the CDR3 reads TGTGCCAGCAAGCTCGTGGGAGCAAAAAACACTGAAGCTTTCTTT. Protein: CASKLVGAKNTEAFF. Drawing the rest from reference TRBV13 and TRBJ1-1, the complete variable domain is AAGVIQSPRHLIKEKRETATLKCYPIPRHDTVYWYQQGPGQDPQFLISFYEKMQSDKGSIPDRFSAQQFSDYHSELNMSSLELGDSALYFCASKLVGAKNTEAFFGQGTRLTVV.

The chain uses TRBV7-2 and TRBJ2-7; D not resolved. The CDR3 has 14 amino acids. V was pared by 0 bases and J by 3 bases, with 9 bases between. Germline V gene sequence: CDR1 SGHTA, CDR2 FQGNSA. CDR3 in DNA: TGTGCCAGCAGCTTAGCTACTTCCGACTACGAGCAGTACTTC. It specifies CASSLATSDYEQYF.

This clone showed up just a few times. The chain has TRBV9 and TRBJ1-1; D remains ambiguous. V was clipped by 0 bases and J by 5 bases, with 14 bases between them. The CDR3 totals 15 residues. CDR1 SGDLS and CDR2 YYNGEE come from the germline V gene. The CDR3 here is CASSVGAEGNTEAFF. CDR3 nucleotide sequence: TGTGCCAGCAGCGTAGGAGCGGAAGGAAATACTGAAGCTTTCTTT.

The V gene is TRBV7-9, the J gene TRBJ1-2; a possible D gene is TRBD1 (6 bases). Germline V lookup: CDR1 SEHNR, CDR2 FQNEAQ (reference sequence). CDR3 length: 12 residues. Trimming took off 5 bases at V and 8 bases at J, with 12 bases between the two ends. The CDR3 reads CASSPRQVGYTF. As DNA, the CDR3 is TGTGCCAGCAGCCCACGACAGGTGGGCTACACCTTC.

The chain has TRBV5-1 and TRBJ2-5; 8 nucleotides align to TRBD2. In germline, CDR1 is SGHRS, CDR2 YFSETQ. Trimming removed 6 bases from V and 4 bases from J; junction bases left unmatched: 5. There are 13 residues in the CDR3. The DNA for the CDR3 is TGCGCCAGCAAGGAACGGGGGGGAGAGACCCAGTACTTC. Amino acid sequence: CASKERGGETQYF.

The gene calls are TRBV15 and TRBJ2-3; weak D call: TRBD2 (6 bases). CDR1 and CDR2 (germline): LNHNV, YYDKDF (reference sequence). Trimming removed 0 bases from V and 2 bases from J, with 15 bases in between. This CDR3 has 17 residues. The CDR3 nucleotides are TGTGCCACCAGCAGAGAGGACTACCCTATATTCACAGATACGCAGTATTTT. Its translation is CATSREDYPIFTDTQYF. The variable domain in full, completed from reference TRBV15 and TRBJ2-3, reads DAMVIQNPRYQVTQFGKPVTLSCSQTLNHNVMYWYQQKSSQAPKLLFHYYDKDFNNEADTPDNFQSRRPNTSFCFLDIRSPGLGDTAMYLCATSREDYPIFTDTQYFGPGTRLTVL.